Shown below are 3 T cell receptor beta chains from a single sample sequenced in a study of cytomegalovirus exposure and HLA in healthy donors. PCR involved 60 Vbeta and 13 Jbeta primers. Sequencing was performed with immunoSEQ multiplex PCR; in TCRdb, only in-frame clones are kept and a portion is missing. The sample carries 150,000 to 200,000 clones, roughly 73% recorded once. Sequenced material: PBMCs. The receptors shown here come from a woman in her 30s in good health and CMV-seronegative.

Note on this clone: The sample holds other DNA sequences that translate to the same CDR3. This sequence joins TRBV5-1 and TRBJ1-2; 8 bases line up with TRBD1. V gave up 4 bases and J gave up 3 bases; unmatched junction bases: 2. Germline values: CDR1 SGHRS, CDR2 YFSETQ. The CDR3 loop spans 13 amino acids. This CDR3 is CASSLDRDYGYTF. The CDR3 DNA follows: TGCGCCAGCAGCCTGGACAGGGACTATGGCTACACCTTC.

The chain is built from TRBV27 and TRBJ2-7, with TRBD2 matching over 7 bases. J gave up 6 bases and V 5 bases, and 16 bases lay outside the gene matches. In germline, CDR1 is MNHEY, CDR2 SMNVEV (reference sequence). The CDR3 runs to 16 residues. The CDR3 DNA is TGTGCCAGCAGTCTAGGCTCCTTCGGGCGGGGGTCCGAGCAGTACTTC. Translating it yields CASSLGSFGRGSEQYF.

The chain combines TRBV4-1 with TRBJ1-5, with D perhaps TRBD1 (6 bases). The germline CDR1 and CDR2 sequences are MGHRA and YSYEKL. V shed 4 bases and J shed 6 bases, with 16 bases lying between them. This CDR3 is built from 15 residues. This CDR3 is CASSPPGGASQPQHF. In DNA, the CDR3 is TGCGCCAGCAGCCCACCCGGGGGGGCTAGTCAGCCCCAGCATTTT.